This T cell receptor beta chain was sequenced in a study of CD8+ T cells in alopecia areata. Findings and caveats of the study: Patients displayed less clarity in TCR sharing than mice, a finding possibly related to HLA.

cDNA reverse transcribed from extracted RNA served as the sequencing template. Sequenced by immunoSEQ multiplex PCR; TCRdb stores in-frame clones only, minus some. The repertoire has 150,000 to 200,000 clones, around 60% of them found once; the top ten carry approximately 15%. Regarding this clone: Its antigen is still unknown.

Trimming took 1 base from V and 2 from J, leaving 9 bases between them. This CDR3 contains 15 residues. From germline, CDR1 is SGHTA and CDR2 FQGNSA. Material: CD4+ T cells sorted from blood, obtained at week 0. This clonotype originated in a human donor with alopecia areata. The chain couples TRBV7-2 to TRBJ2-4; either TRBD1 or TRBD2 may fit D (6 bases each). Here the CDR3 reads CASSLVRGPKNIQYF. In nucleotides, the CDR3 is TGTGCCAGCAGCTTAGTTCGGGGGCCCAAAAACATTCAGTACTTC.